The sequence of this T cell receptor (beta chain) was determined in a study of T cells in Graves' hyperthyroidism and ophthalmopathy. RNA transcripts gave rise to amplified TCR beta CDR3 regions. Researchers ran a first-round RT-PCR on the TCR CDR3 using the HTBI primer set. MiXCR, applied by TCRdb to the multiplex PCR reads, yields one record per CDR3 protein. The sample contains hundreds of thousands of distinct CDR3 sequences, roughly 20% of which appear only once. This clonotype appeared a few times. Germline CDR1 and CDR2: SGHTA and FQGTGA. This CDR3 is built from 14 residues. V dropped 5 bases and J dropped 3 bases, with 13 bases sitting between them.

Specimen: blood. The TCR comes from a woman in her forties or fifties with Graves' hyperthyroidism that later progressed to Graves' ophthalmopathy. The chain is built from TRBV7-3 and TRBJ1-2; maybe TRBD1 (6 bases). CDR3 coding DNA: TGTGCCAGCAGCCCCGCTGGGGGCCACTATGGCTACACCTTC. It yields the protein CASSPAGGHYGYTF.